Below, 3 T cell receptor beta chains from the same sample are listed, as sequenced in a study of monozygotic twins with inflammatory bowel disease. TCRdb reprocessed the 5' RACE reads, keeping one entry per CDR3 protein, no DNA. The sample spans over 350,000 distinct CDR3 sequences; the ten largest clones claim around 2.6%. The sequencing input was blood. These receptor sequences come from a human donor with ulcerative colitis or Crohn's disease, or a healthy co-twin of an affected twin (not recorded which).

J is TRBJ1-1 and V is TRBV6-6; TCRdb designates TRBD1, a call that cannot be tested without DNA. The CDR3 sequence is 14 residues long. Per the germline V gene, CDR1 is MNHNY and CDR2 is SVGAGI (reference sequence). CDR3 in amino acids: CASRHGGGNTEAFF.

V and J are TRBV18 and TRBJ1-1; TCRdb selects TRBD1, and the lack of DNA leaves this call unchecked. The CDR3 contains 15 residues. The V gene's germline CDR1 is KGHSH and CDR2 LQKENI. The CDR3 is CASSLIDGTRIEAFF. The entire variable domain, with the rest obtained from reference TRBV18 and TRBJ1-1, is as follows: NAGVMQNPRHLVRRRGQEARLRCSPMKGHSHVYWYRQLPEEGLKFMVYLQKENIIDESGMPKERFSAEFPKEGPSILRIQQVVRGDSAAYFCASSLIDGTRIEAFFGQGTRLTVV.

This sequence joins TRBV7-2 and TRBJ2-7. CDR1 and CDR2 (germline): SGHTA, FQGNSA. This CDR3 has 13 residues. CDR3 protein: CASSEGPRYEQYF. Full variable domain (missing parts from reference TRBV7-2 and TRBJ2-7): GAGVSQSPSNKVTEKGKDVELRCDPISGHTALYWYRQSLGQGLEFLIYFQGNSAPDKSGLPSDRFSAERTGGSVSTLTIQRTQQEDSAVYLCASSEGPRYEQYFGPGTRLTVT.